This T cell receptor (beta chain) was captured by sequencing in a study of cytomegalovirus exposure and HLA in healthy donors. On the study more broadly: A prior analysis found 100 million to 140 million unique TCR beta sequences from around 180 million T cells. Of all 400 or so donors who were genotyped, 70% to 85% belonged to the Caucasian-associated ancestry cluster.

The PCR employed 60 Vbeta primers together with 13 Jbeta primers. Clones were read by immunoSEQ multiplex PCR, and TCRdb kept only the in-frame ones, dropping some. Of 150,000 to 180,000 clones listed, 79% are singletons. In germline, CDR1 is MNHNY, CDR2 SVGAGI (reference sequence). Trimming took off 6 bases at V and 7 bases at J, with 10 bases between the two ends. The CDR3 has 12 residues. This clone was seen once. Its antigen is undetermined. Study outcomes and limitations: In a later analysis, TCR beta V- and J-gene trimming was associated with a missense DCLRE1C variant. CMV serostatus was the only immune exposure information that was available.

This chain connects TRBV6-6 to TRBJ2-1; a possible D gene is TRBD1 (5 bases). Sequences were obtained from PBMCs. This clonotype originated in a man aged 30 to 45 in good health and CMV-seropositive. The CDR3 is CASRTEQNEQFF. CDR3 nucleotides: TGTGCCAGCAGGACAGAGCAGAATGAGCAGTTCTTC.